The 8 T cell receptor beta chains below all came from one sample that was sequenced in a study of blood T cell repertoires in COVID-19. Assay: immunoSEQ multiplex PCR; the TCRdb copy retains only in-frame clones and omits some. The repertoire holds more than 95,000 clones, 85% seen once, with over 20% in the top ten. Sample: peripheral blood. These TCRs come from a woman aged 80 or over with acute or convalescent COVID-19.

V is TRBV3-1 (or the pseudogene TRBV3-2) and J is TRBJ2-5; the D is unclear. The V gene's germline CDR1 is LGHDT and CDR2 YNNKEL (reference sequence). V was trimmed by 7 bases and J by 1 base, leaving 7 bases between them. The CDR3 loop spans 12 amino acids. In DNA, the CDR3 is TGTGCCAGCAAGAGAGCCCAAGAGACCCAGTACTTC. Translating gives CASKRAQETQYF.

This chain connects TRBV6-2 or TRBV6-3 to TRBJ1-5; 7 bases agree with TRBD1. The J segment lost 2 bases and the V segment lost 6 bases, leaving 10 bases of the junction unmatched. CDR1 and CDR2 from the germline V gene are MNHEY and SVGEGT. There are 16 residues in the CDR3. The CDR3 bases are TGTGCCAGCAGCCAACCGGGACAGCGAGGCAATCAGCCCCAGCATTTT. It is translated as CASSQPGQRGNQPQHF.

V and J are TRBV7-3 and TRBJ2-1; D is unresolved. There are 15 residues in the CDR3. Germline lookup yields CDR1 SGHTA and CDR2 FQGTGA. The V end lost 1 base, the J end lost 9 bases, and 16 bases lay between the germline ends. Written as DNA, the CDR3 is TGTGCCAGCAGCTTAAATACCGGGTTCACCAGTGAGCAGTTCTTC. It encodes CASSLNTGFTSEQFF.

The CDR3 DNA reads as TGTGCCAGCAGTCGCGGACAGACTAACACCGGGGAGCTGTTTTTT. Its translation: CASSRGQTNTGELFF. The V gene is TRBV2, the J gene TRBJ2-2; a weak D match, TRBD1 (6 bases). The germline V gene has CDR1 SNHLY and CDR2 FYNNEI. CDR3 size: 15 residues. Trimming pared 5 bases from V and 2 bases from J, leaving 12 bases between.

The sample holds one count of this clone. The CDR3 sequence: CASSHGLAGGHEQFF. In nucleotides, the CDR3 is TGTGCCAGCAGCCACGGACTAGCGGGGGGGCATGAGCAGTTCTTC. The chain couples TRBV3-1 (or the pseudogene TRBV3-2) to TRBJ2-1; 15 bases fit TRBD2. Losses at the gene ends were 3 bases for V and 8 bases for J; bases not matched to a gene: 2. The germline V gene has CDR1 LGHDT and CDR2 YNNKEL (reference sequence). The CDR3 loop spans 15 amino acids.

V is TRBV7-2 and J is TRBJ1-1; D is undetermined. With 3 bases removed from V and 5 bases from J, the gap between germline ends came to 19 bases. Germline loops: CDR1 SGHTA, CDR2 FQGNSA. The CDR3 is 16 residues long. This CDR3 is CASSLFLAGGRTEAFF. CDR3 DNA sequence: TGTGCCAGCAGCTTGTTTTTGGCGGGCGGGAGGACTGAAGCTTTCTTT.

V gene TRBV6-5 combines with J gene TRBJ1-3; D gene ambiguous. V shed 6 bases and J shed 1 base, with 4 bases lying between them. CDR1 is MNHEY, CDR2 SVGAGI, per germline. The CDR3 has 12 residues. CDR3 residues: CASRSSGNTIYF. In DNA form, the CDR3 reads TGTGCCAGCAGGTCGTCTGGAAACACCATATATTTT.

This rearrangement joins TRBV5-4 to TRBJ1-2; 7 nucleotides line up with TRBD1. The CDR3 is 15 amino acids. With V trimmed by 5 bases and J by 0 bases, 7 bases remained unmatched. Germline V gene data show CDR1 as SGHNT and CDR2 as YYREEE (reference sequence). The CDR3 is CASSNRDRANYGYTF. For the CDR3, the DNA is TGTGCCAGCAGTAACCGGGACAGAGCTAACTATGGCTACACCTTC.